The clone carrying this TCR beta chain showed up many times. A second PCR of about 7 to 12 cycles used a sample-barcoded 5' primer and a J-beta primer mix. One entry per CDR3 protein results from TCRdb running MiXCR on the 5' RACE reads. The sample gives 790,000 or so distinct CDR3 sequences, 35% to 50% of which show up once; roughly 18% is in the top ten. The sample is drawn from a study of blood T cells in healthy people across ages. From germline, CDR1 is DFQATT and CDR2 SNEGSKA (reference sequence). The CDR3 has 13 amino acids. Trimming shortened V by 2 bases and J by 3 bases, and 8 bases separated the two germline ends.

This TCR derives from an elderly man in good health. Sequencing was carried out using blood. The chain recombines TRBV20-1 with TRBJ2-1, with a weak D call TRBD2 (6 bases). In nucleotides, the CDR3 is TGCAGTGCTAGACTAGCGAACTACAATGAGCAGTTCTTC. Amino acids: CSARLANYNEQFF.